These T cell receptor beta chains were read from a single sample in a study of early T cells in non-severe SARS-CoV-2 infection. TCRdb re-analysed the 5' RACE reads in MiXCR, keeping a single row per CDR3 protein. The sample carries roughly 63,000 distinct CDR3 sequences, 10% to 15% recorded once. Sequencing was done on a sample of whole blood. The receptors shown here come from an adult who was a healthcare worker with PCR-confirmed SARS-CoV-2 infection or an uninfected control (not recorded which). The CDR3 runs from the conserved cysteine through the conserved F or W. D genes are given only for firm matches. Expanded clones get a size class; other rows say once, few or many, or leave the size out.

size: -
J: TRBJ2-7
V: TRBV6-5
D: TRBD1
DNA: TGTGCCTGCAGTTACTCTCAGGGGGCTACGGAGGAGCAGTACTTC
CDR3: CACSYSQGATEEQYF

size: -
J: TRBJ2-3
V: TRBV11-2
D: -
DNA: TGTGCCAGCAGCTCCTGGGGGTTAAGCACAGATACGCAGTATTTT
CDR3: CASSSWGLSTDTQYF

size: many
J: TRBJ2-1
V: TRBV27
D: -
DNA: TGTGCCAGCAGTCGCAGGGTGAGAATGAATGAGCAGTTCTTC
CDR3: CASSRRVRMNEQFF

size: few
J: TRBJ2-1
V: TRBV6-2/TRBV6-3
D: -
DNA: TGTGCCAGCAGAGATGCTCCGTTCCGGGACCTCTCCTACAATGAGCAGTTCTTC
CDR3: CASRDAPFRDLSYNEQFF

size: many
J: TRBJ1-6
V: TRBV20-1
D: TRBD1
DNA: TGCAGTGCCCTGGGACAGTACGATTCACCCCTCCACTTT
CDR3: CSALGQYDSPLHF

size: many
J: TRBJ2-1
V: TRBV24-1
D: TRBD2
DNA: TGTGCCACCAGTGATTCCATGACTAGCGGGGCCGGTTACAATGAGCAGTTCTTC
CDR3: CATSDSMTSGAGYNEQFF

size: many
J: TRBJ2-5
V: TRBV7-9
D: -
DNA: TGTGCCAGCAGCTTAGTTTTGGGGATTATCGAGACCCAGTACTTC
CDR3: CASSLVLGIIETQYF

size: -
J: TRBJ1-5
V: TRBV11-2
D: -
DNA: TGTGCCAGCAGCCCCTCCTGGGGTAGCAATCAGCCCCAGCATTTT
CDR3: CASSPSWGSNQPQHF

size: -
J: TRBJ1-2
V: TRBV6-5
D: -
DNA: TGTGCCAGCAGTTCCCCGCGTTATGGCTACACCTTC
CDR3: CASSSPRYGYTF

size: many
J: TRBJ1-4
V: TRBV4-2
D: TRBD1
DNA: TGTGCCAGCAGCCAAGGGCCGCGGACAGGGGCTAATGAAAAACTGTTTTTT
CDR3: CASSQGPRTGANEKLFF

size: many
J: TRBJ2-6
V: TRBV4-1
D: TRBD2
DNA: TGCGCCAGCAGCCAAGATCGGGGGGACTCTGGGGCCAACGTCCTGACTTTC
CDR3: CASSQDRGDSGANVLTF

size: many
J: TRBJ2-1
V: TRBV4-1
D: -
DNA: TGCGCCAGCAGCCAAGATAGAGGTGGGTACAATGAGCAGTTCTTC
CDR3: CASSQDRGGYNEQFF

size: -
J: TRBJ1-2
V: TRBV9
D: TRBD1
DNA: TGTGCCAGCAGCCCCCACAGGGGGAATATGGGAAAGGGTGGCTACACCTTC
CDR3: CASSPHRGNMGKGGYTF

size: -
J: TRBJ1-1
V: TRBV24-1
D: -
DNA: TGTGCCACCACTGACAATAGATTCTCGGGACGGCGGAACACTGAAGCTTTCTTT
CDR3: CATTDNRFSGRRNTEAFF

size: many
J: TRBJ2-3
V: TRBV19
D: -
DNA: TGTGCCAGTAATGGACAGCGCACAGATACGCAGTATTTT
CDR3: CASNGQRTDTQYF

size: many
J: TRBJ2-2
V: TRBV7-7
D: TRBD1
DNA: TGTGCCAGCAGCCCCCAGGGGGCCACCGGGGAGCTGTTTTTT
CDR3: CASSPQGATGELFF

size: few
J: TRBJ2-3
V: TRBV6-1
D: TRBD2
DNA: TGTGCCAGCAGTGAGGGGATTGGGGCGGGGGAATTCGCAGATACGCAGTATTTT
CDR3: CASSEGIGAGEFADTQYF

size: many
J: TRBJ2-6
V: TRBV29-1
D: -
DNA: TGCAGCGTTGAGGTCCTGAGCTCTGGGGCCAACGTCCTGACTTTC
CDR3: CSVEVLSSGANVLTF

size: many
J: TRBJ2-1
V: TRBV12-3/TRBV12-4
D: -
DNA: TGTGCCAGCACAAACTACCCGGGGGCGAATGAGCAGTTCTTC
CDR3: CASTNYPGANEQFF

size: many
J: TRBJ1-1
V: TRBV29-1
D: TRBD1
DNA: TGCAGCGTTAGCACCGGGACAGGGAACACTGAAGCTTTCTTT
CDR3: CSVSTGTGNTEAFF

size: many
J: TRBJ1-2
V: TRBV20-1
D: -
DNA: TGCAGTGCTAGGGATACAGGGAAGGGCTACACCTTC
CDR3: CSARDTGKGYTF

size: -
J: TRBJ2-1
V: TRBV30
D: -
DNA: TGTGCCTGGAGTGTTGTAGCACTATCCTACAATGAGCAGTTCTTC
CDR3: CAWSVVALSYNEQFF

size: -
J: TRBJ1-5
V: TRBV7-2
D: TRBD1
DNA: TGTGCCAGCAGCCCAGGGGGACAGGGGGCCGATCAGCCCCAGCATTTT
CDR3: CASSPGGQGADQPQHF

size: many
J: TRBJ2-3
V: TRBV4-3
D: -
DNA: TGCGCCAGCAGCCCCCGACTAAGGGGAGATACGCAGTATTTT
CDR3: CASSPRLRGDTQYF

size: many
J: TRBJ1-4
V: TRBV7-2
D: TRBD1
DNA: TGTGCCAGCAGCCAAAGACAGGGGCTAGAGGAAAAACTGTTTTTT
CDR3: CASSQRQGLEEKLFF

size: many
J: TRBJ2-1
V: TRBV6-5
D: -
DNA: TGTGCCAGCAGTTACACGGACGTGAATGAGCAGTTCTTC
CDR3: CASSYTDVNEQFF

size: many
J: TRBJ1-1
V: TRBV5-1
D: -
DNA: TGCGCCAGCAGCATTAAGGCTGGCACTGAAGCTTTCTTT
CDR3: CASSIKAGTEAFF

size: few
J: TRBJ2-7
V: TRBV7-2
D: -
DNA: TGTGCCAGCAGCTTAAGCACAGGGCCCTACGAGCAGTACTTC
CDR3: CASSLSTGPYEQYF

size: few
J: TRBJ1-2
V: TRBV28
D: TRBD1
DNA: TGTGCCAGCAGTCCACGGGACAGAAAATTGTATGGCTACACCTTC
CDR3: CASSPRDRKLYGYTF

size: few
J: TRBJ2-3
V: TRBV5-1
D: -
DNA: TGCGCCAGCAGCCAGGGGGGCCTCGCAGATACGCAGTATTTT
CDR3: CASSQGGLADTQYF

size: many
J: TRBJ1-3
V: TRBV7-2
D: -
DNA: TGTGCCAGCAGCTTAGCTATGAGTTCTGGAAACACCATATATTTT
CDR3: CASSLAMSSGNTIYF